This TCR beta chain comes out of a study of beta chain features in type 1 diabetes (dated by TCRdb to the late 2010s). About the full investigation: Mean age, gender distribution, total cell number and subset yield were not different between patients and healthy donors. A total of 90 million to 120 million sorted cells were examined across all samples, and a strong correlation was observed between cell number per subset and RNA yield. In the study, recently diagnosed type 1 diabetes patients and matched healthy donors were compared on the TCRB repertoires of their sorted circulating CD4+ T cell subsets. Whereas all 28 donors provided naive and central memory subsets, regulatory and stem cell-like memory subsets were isolated from just 8 patients and roughly eight healthy donors. Here is what the overall study found, with its caveats: PCR may preferentially amplify shorter templates, but because patient and control samples were amplified and corrected together, any resulting skew would affect both groups equally. Fewer insertions and more nucleotide deletions at VDJ recombination sites were observed in patients with type 1 diabetes, implying thymic rearrangement abnormalities. HLA sub-analyses involved small numbers of individuals, so any influence of HLA type on TCRB rearrangement remained unresolved. Because cDNA rather than genomic DNA was sequenced, highly expressing activated cells could have been over-represented, although no difference in activation and CD3 levels was found between groups. The naive, central memory and regulatory TCRB repertoires appeared to resemble one another more closely among patients than among healthy donors. In all four CD4+ subsets, TCRB CDR3 length was moderately but significantly shorter in type 1 diabetes patients.

A single peripheral blood draw of approximately 0.11 L on average was collected from each donor into heparinised tubes. Naive, central memory, regulatory and stem cell-like memory CD4+ T cells were sorted on a BD FACSAria II using a panel including CD45RO, CCR7, CD25, CD127, CD95 and CD27. Purity was above 98% for every sorted population. PBMCs were separated immediately by Lymphoprep density gradient centrifugation and were stained directly, without being cultured. Samples were stained and sorted in pairs, with one healthy donor and one patient per experiment, so that batch effects were minimized. The germline ends are 16 bases apart after V is trimmed by 6 bases and J by 7 bases. CDR1 MDHEN and CDR2 SYDVKM were looked up in the germline V gene. The CDR3 runs 14 residues from the cysteine to the phenylalanine. Only the CDR3 portion is preserved as DNA: 42 bases, with reading frame beginning at the first base.

The entire amount of isolated RNA was reverse transcribed using the High Capacity cDNA Reverse Transcription Kit, so the sequenced TCRB transcripts were expressed ones. Deep immunoSEQ sequencing was performed on naive, central memory and regulatory T cell samples, with an average of roughly 3.3 million total reads per sample. After sorted cells were lysed in RLT buffer, RNA was extracted with DNase-treated RNeasy Micro or Mini kits, with the choice depending on cell number. To prevent cross-contamination, each cell subset was processed individually, whereas patient and healthy donor samples were processed jointly. Using the immunoSEQ multiplex PCR, TCRB sequences were amplified from cDNA into 87-bp fragments spanning the CDR3 region. The amplicons were sequenced using the Illumina HiSeq platform. The study's processing was this. Synthetic template baselines were used to correct PCR bias computationally, reads within Hamming distance 2 were collapsed, and singletons that could not be merged were discarded. Reads were aligned to IMGT to assign V, D and J genes, CDR3 length, and insertions or deletions at six rearrangement sites. Clonotype counts were normalized to sorted cell number within each subset before computing true diversity and Gini coefficients with the tcR R package. Repertoire sharing was quantified using the overlap coefficient calculated on TCRB nucleotide sequences. Out-of-frame TCRB sequences from naive cells were analyzed to stand in for the pre-selection repertoire. This is the immuneACCESS table as TCRdb keeps it, with only in-frame sequences that have V and J called. A part of the clones is gone; compared with another copy, unresolved V genes explain less than half, and the rest is unexplained. From that table come the V and J calls and clone size; the DNA was used to work out D and trimming. Within this sample are nearly 700,000 clones, with 13% of them counted one time only. Less than 0.025% of the sample comes from the top ten.

This clone appeared a few times. Its antigen is unknown. It has no much larger one-base neighbor in the sample; base qualities were not kept. The sequence derives from a man aged 18-30 years with type 1 diabetes. The chain joins TRBV28 to TRBJ1-5; confidence is insufficient to name the D gene. What was sequenced was naive CD4+ T cells from blood. This specimen's cell subset or site label, per the study, means: true naive CD4+ T cells. The nucleotide sequence reads TGTGCCAGCAGCCTTAACCTTGTCGAGCAGCCCCAGCATTTT. This sequence encodes CASSLNLVEQPQHF.